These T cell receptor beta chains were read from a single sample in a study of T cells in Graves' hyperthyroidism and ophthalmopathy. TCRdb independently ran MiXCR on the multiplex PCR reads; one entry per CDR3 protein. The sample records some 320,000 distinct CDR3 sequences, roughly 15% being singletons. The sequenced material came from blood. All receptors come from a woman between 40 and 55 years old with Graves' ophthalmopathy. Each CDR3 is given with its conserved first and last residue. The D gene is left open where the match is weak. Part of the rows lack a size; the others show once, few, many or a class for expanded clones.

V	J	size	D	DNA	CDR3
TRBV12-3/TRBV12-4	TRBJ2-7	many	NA	TGTGCCAGCAGTTTAGAGCAGGCGGGTGAGCAGTACTTC	CASSLEQAGEQYF
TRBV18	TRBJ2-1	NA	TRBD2	TGTGCCAGCTCACTCCTCCCGACTAGCGGGAGTATGAATGAGCAGTTCTTC	CASSLLPTSGSMNEQFF
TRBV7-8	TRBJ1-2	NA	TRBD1	TGTGCCAGCAGCCTTGACAGGGTCTATGGCTACACCTTC	CASSLDRVYGYTF
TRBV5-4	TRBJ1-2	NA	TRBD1	TGTGCCAGCAGCTTGGCTGTGGGACAGGGCTATGGCTACACCTTC	CASSLAVGQGYGYTF
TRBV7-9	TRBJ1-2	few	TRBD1	TGTGCCAGCAGCCAACGGGACAGTACGGCCTTC	CASSQRDSTAF
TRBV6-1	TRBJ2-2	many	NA	TGTGCCAGCAGTTTAGGACCCACGAACACCGGGGAGCTGTTTTTT	CASSLGPTNTGELFF
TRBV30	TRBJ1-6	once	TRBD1	TGTGCCTGGAGGACAGGGGTAGAGAGCTCCTATAATTCACCCCTCCACTTT	CAWRTGVESSYNSPLHF
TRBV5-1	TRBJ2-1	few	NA	TGCGCCAGCAGCTTTCAAGATACCAATGAGCAGTTCTTC	CASSFQDTNEQFF
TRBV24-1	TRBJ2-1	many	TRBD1	TGTGCCACCCTGACAGGGGGCGCCTTCCCCTCGACCTACAATGAGCAGTTCTTC	CATLTGGAFPSTYNEQFF
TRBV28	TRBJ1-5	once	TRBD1	TGTGCCAGCAGTTCCGGGACAGCGGATCAGCCCCAGCATTTT	CASSSGTADQPQHF
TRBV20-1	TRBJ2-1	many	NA	TGCAGTGCTAGTGGGCTCTCTGGTGAGCAGTTCTTC	CSASGLSGEQFF
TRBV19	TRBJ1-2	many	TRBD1	TGTGCCAGTAGTATCGACGTCGAAAGGGGGCGTCCACCTGGAACCTTC	CASSIDVERGRPPGTF
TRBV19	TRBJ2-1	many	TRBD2	TGTGCCAGTAGTTATGGCGGGAGTAGGGTAAATGAGCAGTTCTTC	CASSYGGSRVNEQFF
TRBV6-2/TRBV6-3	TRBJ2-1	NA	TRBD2	TGTGCCAGCAGTCCTATACTAGCGGGAGATAACTACAATGAGCAGTTCTTC	CASSPILAGDNYNEQFF
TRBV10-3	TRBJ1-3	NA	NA	TGTGCCATCAGTTTCGACAGATCTGGAAACACCATATATTTT	CAISFDRSGNTIYF
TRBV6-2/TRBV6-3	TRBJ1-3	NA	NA	TGTGCCAGCAGCCTACCCCTTGGAAACACCATATATTTT	CASSLPLGNTIYF
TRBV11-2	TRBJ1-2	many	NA	TGTGCCAGCAGCTTAGGACAAGATAACTATGGCTACACCTTC	CASSLGQDNYGYTF
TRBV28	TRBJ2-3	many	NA	TGTGCCAGCAGTTTAAGGGCAGATACGCAGTATTTT	CASSLRADTQYF
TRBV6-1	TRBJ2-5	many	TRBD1	TGTGCCAGCAGCCGCCGGGACAGGGGAGTGGAGACCCAGTACTTC	CASSRRDRGVETQYF
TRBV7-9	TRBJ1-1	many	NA	TGTGCCAGCAGCTTAGCAAGTGGGGCTGAAGCTTTCTTT	CASSLASGAEAFF
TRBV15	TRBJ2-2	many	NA	TGTGCCACCAGCAGGGGTGGGGGGGCTCGAAGGGAGCTGTTTTTT	CATSRGGGARRELFF
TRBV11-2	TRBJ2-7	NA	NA	TGTGCCAGCAGCTCGGAGCTACGCTCCTACGAGCAGTACTTC	CASSSELRSYEQYF
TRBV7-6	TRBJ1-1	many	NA	TGTGCCAGCAGCCCAAACAGGGCTGAAGCTTTCTTT	CASSPNRAEAFF
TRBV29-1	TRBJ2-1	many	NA	TGCAGCGTTGAACCAGGGCGAATGTTTGGTGAGCAGTTCTTC	CSVEPGRMFGEQFF
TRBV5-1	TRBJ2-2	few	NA	TGCGCCAGCAGCTTGGACAGAAAGAACACCGGGGAGCTGTTTTTT	CASSLDRKNTGELFF
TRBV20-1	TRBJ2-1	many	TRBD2	TGCAGTGCTTGGGGACTAGCGGGAGCCAATGAGCAGTTCTTC	CSAWGLAGANEQFF
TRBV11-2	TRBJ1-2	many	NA	TGTGCCAGCAGCCCCGAGGGGTATGGCTACACCTTC	CASSPEGYGYTF
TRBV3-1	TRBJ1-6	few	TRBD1	TGTGCCAGCAGCCACGGGACAGTTAATTCACCCCTCCACTTT	CASSHGTVNSPLHF
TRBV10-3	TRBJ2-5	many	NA	TGTGCCATCAGTGAGTCTACTGGAAGTATGTGGAAGACCCAGTACTTC	CAISESTGSMWKTQYF